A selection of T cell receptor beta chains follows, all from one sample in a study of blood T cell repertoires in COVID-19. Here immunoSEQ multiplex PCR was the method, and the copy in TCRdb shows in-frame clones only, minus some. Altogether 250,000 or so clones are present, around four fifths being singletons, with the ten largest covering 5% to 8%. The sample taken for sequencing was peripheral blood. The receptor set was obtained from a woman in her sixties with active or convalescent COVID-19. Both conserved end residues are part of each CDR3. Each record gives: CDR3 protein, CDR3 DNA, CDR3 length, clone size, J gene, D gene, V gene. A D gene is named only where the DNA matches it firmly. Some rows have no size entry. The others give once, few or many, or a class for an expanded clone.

cdr3_aa: CASSVSGSERGDEQFF; cdr3_nt: TGTGCCAGCAGTGTCAGCGGGAGTGAACGCGGGGATGAGCAGTTCTTC; cdr3_length: 16; clone_size: -; j_call: TRBJ2-1; d_call: TRBD2; v_call: TRBV2
cdr3_aa: CASSTRQLIPEAFF; cdr3_nt: TGTGCCAGCTCAACCCGACAGCTAATCCCTGAAGCTTTCTTT; cdr3_length: 14; clone_size: -; j_call: TRBJ1-1; d_call: -; v_call: TRBV18
cdr3_aa: CASSLGIGGNEQFF; cdr3_nt: TGCGCCAGCAGCTTAGGGATCGGGGGCAATGAGCAGTTCTTC; cdr3_length: 14; clone_size: -; j_call: TRBJ2-1; d_call: -; v_call: TRBV5-1
cdr3_aa: CASSEYKGTEDEKLFF; cdr3_nt: TGTGCCAGCAGTGAATATAAGGGGACAGAAGATGAAAAACTGTTTTTT; cdr3_length: 16; clone_size: -; j_call: TRBJ1-4; d_call: TRBD1; v_call: TRBV25-1
cdr3_aa: CASSVKAGLGGYTF; cdr3_nt: TGTGCCAGCAGCGTTAAAGCAGGTCTCGGTGGCTACACCTTC; cdr3_length: 14; clone_size: -; j_call: TRBJ1-2; d_call: -; v_call: TRBV2
cdr3_aa: CASSTIAGGYEQYF; cdr3_nt: TGTGCCAGTAGTACCATAGCGGGGGGCTACGAGCAGTACTTC; cdr3_length: 14; clone_size: -; j_call: TRBJ2-7; d_call: TRBD2; v_call: TRBV19
cdr3_aa: CASSSTSVAGANVLTF; cdr3_nt: TGTGCCAGCAGCTCAACCTCAGTTGCTGGGGCCAACGTCCTGACTTTC; cdr3_length: 16; clone_size: -; j_call: TRBJ2-6; d_call: -; v_call: TRBV28
cdr3_aa: CASSSTSGIEAGANVLTF; cdr3_nt: TGTGCCAGCAGCTCGACTAGCGGGATAGAAGCCGGGGCCAACGTCCTGACTTTC; cdr3_length: 18; clone_size: -; j_call: TRBJ2-6; d_call: TRBD2; v_call: TRBV7-6
cdr3_aa: CASSLAPSGNSGANVLTF; cdr3_nt: TGCGCCAGCAGCTTGGCCCCTAGCGGGAACTCTGGGGCCAACGTCCTGACTTTC; cdr3_length: 18; clone_size: -; j_call: TRBJ2-6; d_call: TRBD2; v_call: TRBV5-1
cdr3_aa: CASSQAQGLAGVEQFF; cdr3_nt: TGTGCCAGCAGCCAAGCCCAGGGACTAGCGGGAGTTGAGCAGTTCTTC; cdr3_length: 16; clone_size: -; j_call: TRBJ2-1; d_call: TRBD2; v_call: TRBV3-1/TRBV3-2
cdr3_aa: CASSLSDSLLEKLFF; cdr3_nt: TGTGCCAGCAGTTTATCAGACAGCCTATTAGAAAAACTGTTTTTT; cdr3_length: 15; clone_size: -; j_call: TRBJ1-4; d_call: -; v_call: TRBV28
cdr3_aa: CASSILGAGKNTEAFF; cdr3_nt: TGTGCCAGTAGTATACTGGGGGCTGGGAAGAACACTGAAGCTTTCTTT; cdr3_length: 16; clone_size: -; j_call: TRBJ1-1; d_call: -; v_call: TRBV19
cdr3_aa: CASSRTGGSYEQYF; cdr3_nt: TGTGCCAGTAGTCGGACAGGGGGCTCGTACGAGCAGTACTTC; cdr3_length: 14; clone_size: -; j_call: TRBJ2-7; d_call: TRBD1; v_call: TRBV19
cdr3_aa: CASSPGTSNEQFF; cdr3_nt: TGTGCCAGCTCACCGGGGACAAGCAATGAGCAGTTCTTC; cdr3_length: 13; clone_size: -; j_call: TRBJ2-1; d_call: -; v_call: TRBV18
cdr3_aa: CASSQVSGGGYNEQFF; cdr3_nt: TGTGCCAGCAGCCAAGTCAGCGGGGGCGGCTACAATGAGCAGTTCTTC; cdr3_length: 16; clone_size: once; j_call: TRBJ2-1; d_call: TRBD2; v_call: TRBV3-1/TRBV3-2
cdr3_aa: CASSVINEKLFF; cdr3_nt: TGTGCCAGCAGCGTCATTAATGAAAAACTGTTTTTT; cdr3_length: 12; clone_size: -; j_call: TRBJ1-4; d_call: -; v_call: TRBV11-2
cdr3_aa: CASSQTYNQGVGSYNEQFF; cdr3_nt: TGTGCCAGCAGCCAAACGTATAATCAGGGGGTGGGATCCTACAATGAGCAGTTCTTC; cdr3_length: 19; clone_size: -; j_call: TRBJ2-1; d_call: TRBD1; v_call: TRBV4-2
cdr3_aa: CASSPRTLQRWTEAFF; cdr3_nt: TGTGCCAGCAGCCCCAGGACACTACAAAGGTGGACTGAAGCTTTCTTT; cdr3_length: 16; clone_size: -; j_call: TRBJ1-1; d_call: -; v_call: TRBV12-1
cdr3_aa: CASSQGDSGTPSTDTQYF; cdr3_nt: TGCGCCAGCAGCCAAGGGGATAGCGGGACCCCTAGCACAGATACGCAGTATTTT; cdr3_length: 18; clone_size: -; j_call: TRBJ2-3; d_call: TRBD2; v_call: TRBV4-1
cdr3_aa: CATSSGTDRDSNQPQHF; cdr3_nt: TGTGCCACCAGCAGTGGGACTGACAGGGATAGCAATCAGCCCCAGCATTTT; cdr3_length: 17; clone_size: -; j_call: TRBJ1-5; d_call: TRBD1; v_call: TRBV15
cdr3_aa: CASSGPWGQHYEQYF; cdr3_nt: TGTGCCAGCAGTGGGCCCTGGGGACAGCACTACGAGCAGTACTTC; cdr3_length: 15; clone_size: -; j_call: TRBJ2-7; d_call: TRBD1; v_call: TRBV25-1
cdr3_aa: CASTPDRGSGELFF; cdr3_nt: TGTGCCAGCACTCCGGACAGGGGGTCCGGGGAGCTGTTTTTT; cdr3_length: 14; clone_size: -; j_call: TRBJ2-2; d_call: TRBD1; v_call: TRBV2
cdr3_aa: CSVDGRGAYNEQFF; cdr3_nt: TGCAGCGTTGATGGGAGGGGTGCCTACAATGAGCAGTTCTTC; cdr3_length: 14; clone_size: -; j_call: TRBJ2-1; d_call: TRBD2; v_call: TRBV29-1
cdr3_aa: CASSSPPTRPPGTSGVDTQYF; cdr3_nt: TGTGCCAGCAGTTCTCCCCCGACACGGCCTCCCGGGACTAGTGGGGTGGATACGCAGTATTTT; cdr3_length: 21; clone_size: -; j_call: TRBJ2-3; d_call: TRBD2; v_call: TRBV27
cdr3_aa: CASSLSGDPTDTQYF; cdr3_nt: TGTGCCAGCAGTTTGAGCGGGGATCCCACAGATACGCAGTATTTT; cdr3_length: 15; clone_size: -; j_call: TRBJ2-3; d_call: TRBD2; v_call: TRBV6-2/TRBV6-3
cdr3_aa: CASSLYGGEGIQYF; cdr3_nt: TGTGCCAGCAGTTTATATGGCGGGGAAGGGATTCAGTACTTC; cdr3_length: 14; clone_size: -; j_call: TRBJ2-4; d_call: -; v_call: TRBV28
cdr3_aa: CASSNQRAYTGELFF; cdr3_nt: TGTGCCAGCAGCAATCAGCGTGCGTACACCGGGGAGCTGTTTTTT; cdr3_length: 15; clone_size: -; j_call: TRBJ2-2; d_call: -; v_call: TRBV5-6
cdr3_aa: CASRGQASTGELFF; cdr3_nt: TGTGCCAGCCGCGGACAGGCCAGCACCGGGGAGCTGTTTTTT; cdr3_length: 14; clone_size: -; j_call: TRBJ2-2; d_call: TRBD1; v_call: TRBV5-5
cdr3_aa: CASSLRSLESSYNEQFF; cdr3_nt: TGTGCCAGCAGCCTTCGCTCCCTAGAGAGCTCCTACAATGAGCAGTTCTTC; cdr3_length: 17; clone_size: -; j_call: TRBJ2-1; d_call: -; v_call: TRBV2
cdr3_aa: CASSQGLGNTIYF; cdr3_nt: TGTGCCAGCAGCCAGGGGCTCGGAAACACCATATATTTT; cdr3_length: 13; clone_size: -; j_call: TRBJ1-3; d_call: -; v_call: TRBV3-1/TRBV3-2
cdr3_aa: CASSTGGGVIYNEQFF; cdr3_nt: TGTGCCAGCAGTACGGGCGGGGGGGTTATTTACAATGAGCAGTTCTTC; cdr3_length: 16; clone_size: once; j_call: TRBJ2-1; d_call: TRBD2; v_call: TRBV6-2/TRBV6-3
cdr3_aa: CASTPGASGANEQFF; cdr3_nt: TGTGCCAGCACGCCCGGGGCTAGCGGGGCGAATGAGCAGTTCTTC; cdr3_length: 15; clone_size: -; j_call: TRBJ2-1; d_call: TRBD2; v_call: TRBV7-9
cdr3_aa: CAVTPEREETQYF; cdr3_nt: TGTGCCGTAACCCCCGAGAGAGAGGAGACCCAGTACTTC; cdr3_length: 13; clone_size: once; j_call: TRBJ2-5; d_call: -; v_call: TRBV10-3
cdr3_aa: CASSFGQVSDEQFF; cdr3_nt: TGTGCCAGCAGCTTCGGACAGGTCTCAGATGAGCAGTTCTTC; cdr3_length: 14; clone_size: -; j_call: TRBJ2-1; d_call: TRBD1; v_call: TRBV7-3
cdr3_aa: CASSPSPASGYTEQYF; cdr3_nt: TGTGCCAGCTCACCCTCCCCGGCTAGCGGGTATACCGAGCAGTACTTC; cdr3_length: 16; clone_size: -; j_call: TRBJ2-7; d_call: TRBD2; v_call: TRBV18
cdr3_aa: CASTSGYTDTQYF; cdr3_nt: TGTGCCAGCACGTCGGGTTACACAGATACGCAGTATTTT; cdr3_length: 13; clone_size: -; j_call: TRBJ2-3; d_call: -; v_call: TRBV2
cdr3_aa: CASSETSGAPDTQYF; cdr3_nt: TGTGCCAGTAGCGAGACTAGCGGGGCCCCAGATACGCAGTATTTT; cdr3_length: 15; clone_size: -; j_call: TRBJ2-3; d_call: TRBD2; v_call: TRBV27
cdr3_aa: CASSQDRGGAANEKLFF; cdr3_nt: TGCGCCAGCAGCCAAGATAGGGGGGGGGCGGCTAATGAAAAACTGTTTTTT; cdr3_length: 17; clone_size: -; j_call: TRBJ1-4; d_call: -; v_call: TRBV4-1
cdr3_aa: CASSTRDIAFF; cdr3_nt: TGTGCCAGCAGCACGAGGGATATAGCTTTCTTT; cdr3_length: 11; clone_size: -; j_call: TRBJ1-1; d_call: -; v_call: TRBV11-2
cdr3_aa: CASSYRQGANYGYTF; cdr3_nt: TGTGCCAGCAGTTACCGGCAGGGGGCTAACTATGGCTACACCTTC; cdr3_length: 15; clone_size: -; j_call: TRBJ1-2; d_call: TRBD1; v_call: TRBV6-5
cdr3_aa: CASSIYPGEGNQPQHF; cdr3_nt: TGTGCCAGTAGTATTTATCCAGGGGAAGGCAATCAGCCCCAGCATTTT; cdr3_length: 16; clone_size: once; j_call: TRBJ1-5; d_call: -; v_call: TRBV19
cdr3_aa: CASSLEQYYNEQFF; cdr3_nt: TGTGCCAGCAGCTTGGAACAATACTACAATGAGCAGTTCTTC; cdr3_length: 14; clone_size: -; j_call: TRBJ2-1; d_call: -; v_call: TRBV5-4
cdr3_aa: CASSPPWNTEAFF; cdr3_nt: TGTGCCAGCAGCCCCCCATGGAACACTGAAGCTTTCTTT; cdr3_length: 13; clone_size: -; j_call: TRBJ1-1; d_call: -; v_call: TRBV3-1/TRBV3-2
cdr3_aa: CASSAGQGWEQYF; cdr3_nt: TGTGCCAGCAGCGCTGGACAGGGGTGGGAGCAGTACTTC; cdr3_length: 13; clone_size: -; j_call: TRBJ2-7; d_call: TRBD1; v_call: TRBV9
cdr3_aa: CASSLGDRVYGYTF; cdr3_nt: TGTGCCAGCAGCTTAGGGGACAGGGTCTATGGCTACACCTTC; cdr3_length: 14; clone_size: -; j_call: TRBJ1-2; d_call: TRBD1; v_call: TRBV7-8
cdr3_aa: CASSPHRQAGNTIYF; cdr3_nt: TGTGCCAGCAGCCCTCATCGGCAGGCTGGAAACACCATATATTTT; cdr3_length: 15; clone_size: -; j_call: TRBJ1-3; d_call: -; v_call: TRBV7-2
cdr3_aa: CASSQAGLPDQPQHF; cdr3_nt: TGCGCCAGCAGCCAGGCTGGACTCCCCGATCAGCCCCAGCATTTT; cdr3_length: 15; clone_size: -; j_call: TRBJ1-5; d_call: -; v_call: TRBV4-1
cdr3_aa: CASTYGQGVEKLFF; cdr3_nt: TGTGCCAGCACCTACGGACAGGGGGTTGAAAAACTGTTTTTT; cdr3_length: 14; clone_size: -; j_call: TRBJ1-4; d_call: TRBD1; v_call: TRBV11-2
cdr3_aa: CASSLTGGGGNIQYF; cdr3_nt: TGTGCCAGCAGCTTAACGGGAGGAGGCGGAAACATTCAGTACTTC; cdr3_length: 15; clone_size: -; j_call: TRBJ2-4; d_call: TRBD2; v_call: TRBV7-9
cdr3_aa: CAWRAAGSSYEQYF; cdr3_nt: TGTGCCTGGAGAGCCGCCGGTAGCTCCTACGAGCAGTACTTC; cdr3_length: 14; clone_size: -; j_call: TRBJ2-7; d_call: -; v_call: TRBV30